This record concerns one T cell receptor beta chain sequence. Its specificity is unknown. The entry originates in a study of blood T cells in healthy people across ages. The donors, aged roughly 6 to 90, were healthy Caucasians from Russia. Isolated per sample were at least 7 million PBMCs. J gave up 13 bases and V 1 base, and 4 bases lay outside the gene matches. There are 14 residues in the CDR3. Germline CDR1 is SSHAT and CDR2 is FNYEAQ (reference sequence). Study-level results: It was not known whether donors were CMV positive (a possible confounder of expanded clonotype changes).

It was with a sample-barcoded 5' primer and a J-beta primer mix that a second PCR of roughly 7 to 12 cycles was run. From the 5' RACE reads, TCRdb called clonotypes with MiXCR, one entry per CDR3 protein. The sample carries 1.5 million to 2 million distinct CDR3 sequences, 35% to 50% recorded once. The sample consisted of blood. The gene calls are TRBV7-7 and TRBJ2-1, with TRBD2 matching over 13 bases. This sequence was found in a human donor in good health. The chain's CDR3 is CASSLELAGGTQFF. CDR3 DNA: TGTGCCAGCAGCTTAGAACTAGCGGGGGGGACCCAGTTCTTC.